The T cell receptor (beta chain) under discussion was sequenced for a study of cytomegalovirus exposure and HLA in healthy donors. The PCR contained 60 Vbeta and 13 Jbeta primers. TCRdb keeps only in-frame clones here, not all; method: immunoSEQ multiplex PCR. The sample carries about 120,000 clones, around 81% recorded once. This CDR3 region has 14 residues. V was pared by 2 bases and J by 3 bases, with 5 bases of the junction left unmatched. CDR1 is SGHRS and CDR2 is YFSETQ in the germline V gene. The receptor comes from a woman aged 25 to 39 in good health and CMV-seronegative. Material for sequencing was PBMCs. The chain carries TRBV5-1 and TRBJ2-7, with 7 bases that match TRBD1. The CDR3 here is CASSLTGENYEQYF. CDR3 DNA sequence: TGCGCCAGCAGCTTAACAGGGGAGAACTACGAGCAGTACTTC.